Presented here are 19 T cell receptor beta chains from one specimen sequenced in a study of T cells after yellow fever vaccination. TCRdb re-derived calls from the 5' RACE reads in MiXCR, one entry per CDR3 protein. This table has over 130,000 distinct CDR3 sequences, 7.7% appearing once. Sequencing used CD4+ T cells sorted from PBMCs, obtained 5 days after the yellow fever booster vaccination. Receptors were obtained from a man younger than 40 who received the YFV17D yellow fever vaccine.

This clonotype was seen a few times. This chain connects TRBV5-4 to TRBJ2-3, with D uncertain. CDR1 SGHNT and CDR2 YYREEE come from the germline V gene (reference sequence). V was trimmed by 0 bases and J by 2 bases, leaving 13 bases between them. This CDR3 contains 16 residues. CDR3 loop: CASSLARSNPTDTQYF. CDR3 coding DNA: TGTGCCAGCAGCTTGGCCCGGAGCAATCCCACAGATACGCAGTATTTT.

In this sample, this clonotype turned up many times. The chain employs TRBV10-3 and TRBJ2-1; 7 positions agree with TRBD1. The germline V gene has CDR1 ENHRY and CDR2 SYGVKD. The CDR3 length is 15 residues. V was clipped by 6 bases and J by 4 bases; unmatched bases: 9. This CDR3 is CAISSGTVGYNEQFF. The CDR3 DNA reads as TGTGCCATCAGCTCCGGGACAGTAGGATACAATGAGCAGTTCTTC.

Notes on this clonotype: A read error may explain this, as a much larger clone is one base away. V gene TRBV2 combines with J gene TRBJ2-7, with 7 bases lining up with TRBD1. The CDR3 spans 15 residues. CDR1 is SNHLY, CDR2 FYNNEI, per germline. The CDR3: CASSRQGTDPYVQYF. CDR3 nucleotide sequence: TGTGCCAGCAGTAGGCAAGGGACAGATCCCTACGTGCAGTACTTC.

This clonotype was picked up many times. The chain has TRBV9 and TRBJ2-1; 7 bases agree with TRBD1. Looked up from germline, CDR1 is SGDLS and CDR2 is YYNGEE. The CDR3 covers 16 residues. J lost 3 bases, V lost 0 bases, and 6 bases had no gene match. As DNA, the CDR3 is TGTGCCAGCAGCGTAGTTGACAGGGACCACTACAATGAGCAGTTCTTC. Protein sequence: CASSVVDRDHYNEQFF.

There are many counts of this clonotype. CDR3 DNA sequence: TGTGCCAGCAGCCGCTTACAGGGATACGAGCAGTACTTC. This sequence encodes CASSRLQGYEQYF. V usage is TRBV3-1 and J usage is TRBJ2-7; D may be TRBD1 (6 bases). V was clipped by 4 bases and J by 4 bases, with 11 bases between them. The V gene's germline CDR1 is LGHDT and CDR2 YNNKEL (reference sequence). This CDR3 has 13 amino acids.

This clonotype was seen many times. The chain recombines TRBV5-1 with TRBJ2-7, with 13 bases lining up with TRBD2. Per the germline V gene, CDR1 is SGHRS and CDR2 is YFSETQ. The CDR3 runs to 17 residues. Germline trimming cut 5 bases from V and 0 bases from J; bases unmatched to any gene: 8. Here the CDR3 reads CASSHRTSGGSSYEQYF. The CDR3 nucleotides read TGCGCCAGCAGTCATAGGACTAGCGGGGGAAGCTCCTACGAGCAGTACTTC.

This clonotype occurred many times. V usage is TRBV4-3 and J usage is TRBJ2-3; D is unclear. CDR1 is LGHNA and CDR2 is YSLEER in the germline V gene. Trimming cost V 1 base and J 2 bases, with 7 bases left between them. This CDR3 region has 14 residues. CDR3 DNA sequence: TGCGCCAGCAGCCAAGGGCTGCTCACAGATACGCAGTATTTT. Residues: CASSQGLLTDTQYF.

This clonotype was counted at least ten times. This sequence joins TRBV5-6 and TRBJ2-2; either TRBD1 or TRBD2 may fit D (6 bases each). The CDR3 extends over 16 amino acids. V dropped 1 base and J dropped 6 bases, with 16 bases sitting between them. Germline CDR1 SGHDT, CDR2 YYEEEE. This CDR3 is CASSLSPGAQSGELFF. For the CDR3, the DNA is TGTGCCAGCAGCTTGTCTCCGGGGGCGCAGTCCGGGGAGCTGTTTTTT.

Turning to this clonotype: A much larger clone sits a single nucleotide away, making a read error possible. The V gene is TRBV2, the J gene TRBJ2-2, with 9 bases lining up with TRBD1. This CDR3 is built from 15 residues. Trimming took 7 bases from V and 4 from J; bases not matched to a gene: 7. Germline assignment: CDR1 SNHLY and CDR2 FYNNEI. The CDR3 region has the DNA TGTGCCAGCAAAACCTGGACAGGGGTCACCGGGGAGCTGTTTTTT. Translating it yields CASKTWTGVTGELFF. Filled out from reference TRBV2 and TRBJ2-2, the complete variable domain reads EPEVTQTPSHQVTQMGQEVILRCVPISNHLYFYWYRQILGQKVEFLVSFYNNEISEKSEIFDDQFSVERPDGSNFTLKIRSTKLEDSAMYFCASKTWTGVTGELFFGEGSRLTVL.

This clonotype was seen ten or more times. This chain connects TRBV6-5 to TRBJ2-5; D is perhaps TRBD2 (5 bases). Germline-derived CDR1 and CDR2 are MNHEY and SVGAGI. Trimming cost V 0 bases and J 3 bases, with 11 bases left between them. The CDR3 is 15 amino acids. Written as DNA, the CDR3 is TGTGCCAGCAGTTACTCAGCGGAACTAAAAGAGACCCAGTACTTC. It yields the protein CASSYSAELKETQYF.

This clonotype has ten or more counts. The V and J genes are TRBV5-1 and TRBJ2-2; 9 nucleotides agree with TRBD1. The CDR3 has 14 residues. Per germline, CDR1 SGHRS and CDR2 YFSETQ. Trimming at V came to 6 bases and at J to 6 bases, leaving 6 bases not matched to a gene. In DNA form, the CDR3 reads TGCGCCAGCACCACCGGGACAGGGCCCGGGGAGCTGTTTTTT. Its protein is CASTTGTGPGELFF.

This clonotype showed up many times. V usage is TRBV3-1 and J usage is TRBJ1-2; D uncertain. Germline lookup yields CDR1 LGHDT and CDR2 YNNKEL (reference sequence). V gave up 1 base and J gave up 6 bases, with 18 bases separating them. The CDR3 consists of 16 residues. CDR3 amino acids: CASSQVGQGPVHGYTF. Written as DNA, the CDR3 is TGTGCCAGCAGCCAAGTCGGGCAAGGGCCGGTACATGGCTACACCTTC.

This chain joins TRBV20-1 and TRBJ2-4, with D perhaps assigned TRBD1 or TRBD2 (7 bases each). CDR3 length: 16 amino acids. Germline values: CDR1 DFQATT, CDR2 SNEGSKA (reference sequence). V lost 2 bases to trimming and J lost 10 bases, with 24 bases between them. The CDR3 DNA reads TGCAGTGCTAGACCCCGGGGGGACAGCCAGGCCCCGATTCAGTACTTC. Its translation: CSARPRGDSQAPIQYF.

This clonotype has a count of ten or more. This sequence joins TRBV19 and TRBJ2-2, with 9 bases that match TRBD1. This CDR3 is built from 15 residues. J gave up 4 bases and V 5 bases, and 5 bases lay outside the gene matches. The germline V gene encodes CDR1 LNHDA and CDR2 SQIVND (reference sequence). CDR3 DNA sequence: TGTGCCAGTAGTCCCCAGACAGGGGGCACCGGGGAGCTGTTTTTT. Translating it yields CASSPQTGGTGELFF.

At least ten counts were recorded for this clonotype. V usage is TRBV18 and J usage is TRBJ2-2; D is undetermined. Germline CDR1 and CDR2: KGHSH and LQKENI. The CDR3 is made up of 13 amino acids. V dropped 4 bases and J dropped 6 bases, with 9 bases sitting between them. DNA for the CDR3: TGTGCCAGCTCACTATCGCGTTCCGGGGAGCTGTTTTTT. Protein: CASSLSRSGELFF. The full variable domain, with the rest looked up from reference TRBV18 and TRBJ2-2, is NAGVMQNPRHLVRRRGQEARLRCSPMKGHSHVYWYRQLPEEGLKFMVYLQKENIIDESGMPKERFSAEFPKEGPSILRIQQVVRGDSAAYFCASSLSRSGELFFGEGSRLTVL.

The table lists this clonotype with many counts. The V call is TRBV5-6, the J call TRBJ1-4; D uncertain. CDR1 and CDR2 from the germline V gene are SGHDT and YYEEEE. CDR3 size: 13 residues. V lost 2 bases and J 7 bases, leaving 9 bases between the germline ends. CDR3 sequence reads: CASSLRIVEKLFF. CDR3 DNA: TGTGCCAGCAGCTTAAGAATCGTTGAAAAACTGTTTTTT.

This clonotype came up many times. The chain couples TRBV5-1 to TRBJ2-1, with D hard to call. Germline CDR1 SGHRS, CDR2 YFSETQ. This CDR3 is 13 amino acids long. With 5 bases removed from V and 0 bases from J, the gap between germline ends came to 6 bases. The CDR3 region has the DNA TGCGCCAGCAGTGGTAGCTCCTACAATGAGCAGTTCTTC. It codes for CASSGSSYNEQFF.

A word on this clonotype: A much larger clone lies one base from this, so it may be a read error. This chain joins TRBV6-2 or TRBV6-3 and TRBJ2-7; no firm D call. The CDR3 is made up of 12 amino acids. V lost 10 bases and J lost 6, with 16 bases in between. Per the germline V gene, CDR1 is MNHEY and CDR2 is SVGEGT. CDR3 bases: TGTGCCATCAGCCGACTGACCTCCGAGCAGTACTTC. The encoded protein is CAISRLTSEQYF.

This clonotype was found many times. The gene calls are TRBV6-5 and TRBJ2-2, with 10 bases aligning to TRBD2. The germline V gene encodes CDR1 MNHEY and CDR2 SVGAGI. The CDR3 runs to 18 residues. With V trimmed by 4 bases and J by 3 bases, 11 bases remained unmatched. CDR3 DNA: TGTGCCAGCAGTTCTCTAGCGGGAGCAGGGATGCACACCGGGGAGCTGTTTTTT. Translation gives CASSSLAGAGMHTGELFF.